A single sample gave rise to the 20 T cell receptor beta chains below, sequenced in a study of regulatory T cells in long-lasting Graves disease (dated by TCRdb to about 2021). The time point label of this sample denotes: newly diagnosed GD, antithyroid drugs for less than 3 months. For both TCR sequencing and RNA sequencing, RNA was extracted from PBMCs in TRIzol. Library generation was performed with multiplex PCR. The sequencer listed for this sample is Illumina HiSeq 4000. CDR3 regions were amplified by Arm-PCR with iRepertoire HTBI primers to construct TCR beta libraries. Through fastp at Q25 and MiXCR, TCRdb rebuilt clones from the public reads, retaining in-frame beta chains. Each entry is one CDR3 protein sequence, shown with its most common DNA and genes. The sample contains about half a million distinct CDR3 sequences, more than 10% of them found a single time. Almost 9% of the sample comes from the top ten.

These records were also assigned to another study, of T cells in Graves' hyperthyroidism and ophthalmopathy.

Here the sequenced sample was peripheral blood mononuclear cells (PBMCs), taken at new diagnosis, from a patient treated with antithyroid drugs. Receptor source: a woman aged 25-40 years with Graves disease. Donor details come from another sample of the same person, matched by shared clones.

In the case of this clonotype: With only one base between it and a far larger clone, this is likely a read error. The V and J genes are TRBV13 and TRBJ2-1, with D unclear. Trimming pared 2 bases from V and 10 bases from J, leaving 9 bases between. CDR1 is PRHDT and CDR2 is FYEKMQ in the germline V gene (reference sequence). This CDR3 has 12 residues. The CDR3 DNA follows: TGTGCCAGCAGCTTACAGACTTACGAGCAGTTCTTC. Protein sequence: CASSLQTYEQFF.

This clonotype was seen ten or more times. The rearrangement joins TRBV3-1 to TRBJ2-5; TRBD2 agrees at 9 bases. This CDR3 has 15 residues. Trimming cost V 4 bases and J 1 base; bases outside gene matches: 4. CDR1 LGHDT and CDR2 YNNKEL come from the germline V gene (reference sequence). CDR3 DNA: TGTGCCAGCAGCCCTCCGGGACTAGCCCAAGAGACCCAGTACTTC. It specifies CASSPPGLAQETQYF.

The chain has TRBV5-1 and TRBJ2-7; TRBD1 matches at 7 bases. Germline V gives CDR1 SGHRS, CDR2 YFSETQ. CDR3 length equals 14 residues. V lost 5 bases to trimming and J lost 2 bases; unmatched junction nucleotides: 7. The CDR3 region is CASSSDRVTYEQYF. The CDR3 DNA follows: TGCGCCAGCAGTTCTGACAGGGTAACCTACGAGCAGTACTTC. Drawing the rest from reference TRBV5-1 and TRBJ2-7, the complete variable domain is KAGVTQTPRYLIKTRGQQVTLSCSPISGHRSVSWYQQTPGQGLQFLFEYFSETQRNKGNFPGRFSGRQFSNSRSEMNVSTLELGDSALYLCASSSDRVTYEQYFGPGTRLTVT.

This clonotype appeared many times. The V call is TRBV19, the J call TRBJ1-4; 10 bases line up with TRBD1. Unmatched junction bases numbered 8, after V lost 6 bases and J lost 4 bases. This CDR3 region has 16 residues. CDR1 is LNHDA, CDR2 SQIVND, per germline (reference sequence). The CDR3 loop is CASRDPGQGINEKLFF. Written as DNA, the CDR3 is TGTGCCAGTAGAGATCCGGGACAGGGGATTAATGAAAAACTGTTTTTT.

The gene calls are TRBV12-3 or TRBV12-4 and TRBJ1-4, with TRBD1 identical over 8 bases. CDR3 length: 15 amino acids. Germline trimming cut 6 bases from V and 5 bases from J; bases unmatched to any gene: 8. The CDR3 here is CASSPTGGKNEKLFF. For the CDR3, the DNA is TGTGCCAGCAGCCCCACAGGGGGTAAAAATGAAAAACTGTTTTTT.

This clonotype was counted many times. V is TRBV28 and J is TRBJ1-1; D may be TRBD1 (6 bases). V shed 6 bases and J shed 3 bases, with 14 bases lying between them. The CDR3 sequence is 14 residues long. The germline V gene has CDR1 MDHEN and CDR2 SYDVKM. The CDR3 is CASSDQGFHTEAFF. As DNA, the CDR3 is TGTGCCAGCAGCGACCAGGGGTTCCACACTGAAGCTTTCTTT.

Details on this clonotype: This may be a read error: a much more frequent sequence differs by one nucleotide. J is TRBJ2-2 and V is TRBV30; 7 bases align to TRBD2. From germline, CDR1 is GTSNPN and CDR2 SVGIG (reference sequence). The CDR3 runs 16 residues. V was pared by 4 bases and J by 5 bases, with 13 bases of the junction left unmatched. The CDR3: CAWMYRSGGSTGELFF. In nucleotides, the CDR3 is TGTGCCTGGATGTATCGGTCCGGGGGGTCGACCGGGGAGCTGTTTTTT.

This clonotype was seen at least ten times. The CDR3 is CASSLTFVGEQYF. CDR3 DNA: TGTGCCAGCAGTTTAACTTTCGTTGGCGAGCAGTACTTC. The genes are TRBV12-3 or TRBV12-4 and TRBJ2-7; D remains ambiguous. V was shortened by 2 bases and J by 6 bases, with 11 bases between the two germline ends. The CDR3 runs 13 residues.

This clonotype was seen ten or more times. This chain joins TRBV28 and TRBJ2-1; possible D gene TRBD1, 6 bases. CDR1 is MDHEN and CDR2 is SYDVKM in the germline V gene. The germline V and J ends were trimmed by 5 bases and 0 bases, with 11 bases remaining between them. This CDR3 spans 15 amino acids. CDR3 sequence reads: CASSVGTNSYNEQFF. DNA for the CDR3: TGTGCCAGCAGTGTCGGGACAAACTCCTACAATGAGCAGTTCTTC.

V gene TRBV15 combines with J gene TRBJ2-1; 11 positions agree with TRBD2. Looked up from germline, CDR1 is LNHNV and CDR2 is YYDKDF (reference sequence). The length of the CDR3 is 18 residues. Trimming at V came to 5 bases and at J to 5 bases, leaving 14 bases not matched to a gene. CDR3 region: CATSVSPQTSGTDNEQFF. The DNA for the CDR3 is TGTGCCACCAGCGTATCACCACAGACTAGCGGGACAGACAATGAGCAGTTCTTC.

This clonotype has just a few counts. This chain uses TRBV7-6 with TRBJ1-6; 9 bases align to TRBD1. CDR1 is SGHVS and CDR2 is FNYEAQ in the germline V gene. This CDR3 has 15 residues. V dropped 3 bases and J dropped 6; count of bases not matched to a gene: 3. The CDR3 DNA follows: TGTGCCAGCAGCTTCGGGACAGGGACTAATTCACCCCTCCACTTT. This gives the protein CASSFGTGTNSPLHF.

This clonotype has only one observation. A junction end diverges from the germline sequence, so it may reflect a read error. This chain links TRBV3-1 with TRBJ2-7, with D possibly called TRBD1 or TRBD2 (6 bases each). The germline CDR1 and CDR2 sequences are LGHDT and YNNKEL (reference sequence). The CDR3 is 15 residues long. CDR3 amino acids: CASSKDEGGENEQYF. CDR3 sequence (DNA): TGTGCCAGCAGCAAAGATGAGGGGGGTGAGAACGAGCAGTACTTC.

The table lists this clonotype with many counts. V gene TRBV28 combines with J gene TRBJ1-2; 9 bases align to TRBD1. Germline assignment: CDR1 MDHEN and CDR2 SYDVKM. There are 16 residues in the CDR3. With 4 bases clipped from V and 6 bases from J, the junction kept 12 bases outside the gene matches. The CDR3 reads CASSSLLGTGLNGYTF. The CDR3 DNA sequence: TGTGCCAGCAGTTCCCTCTTGGGGACAGGGTTAAATGGCTACACCTTC.

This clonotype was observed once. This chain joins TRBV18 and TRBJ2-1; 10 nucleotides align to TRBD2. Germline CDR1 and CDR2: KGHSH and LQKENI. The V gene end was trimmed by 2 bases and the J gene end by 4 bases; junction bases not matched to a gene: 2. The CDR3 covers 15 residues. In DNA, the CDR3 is TGTGCCAGCTCACCAGGAGCGGGAGGGTACAATGAGCAGTTCTTC. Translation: CASSPGAGGYNEQFF.

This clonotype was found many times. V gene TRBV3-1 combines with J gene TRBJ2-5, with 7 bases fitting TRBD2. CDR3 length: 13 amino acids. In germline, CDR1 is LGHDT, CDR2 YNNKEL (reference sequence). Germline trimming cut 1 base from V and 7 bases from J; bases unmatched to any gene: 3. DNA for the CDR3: TGTGCCAGCAGCCAAGCCTGGGGGGGGACCCAGTACTTC. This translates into CASSQAWGGTQYF.

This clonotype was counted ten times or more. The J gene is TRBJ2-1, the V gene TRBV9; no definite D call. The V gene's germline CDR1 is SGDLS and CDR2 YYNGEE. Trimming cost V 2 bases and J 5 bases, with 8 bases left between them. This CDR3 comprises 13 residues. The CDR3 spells CASSVGPNNEQFF. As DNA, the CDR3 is TGTGCCAGCAGCGTCGGGCCAAACAATGAGCAGTTCTTC.

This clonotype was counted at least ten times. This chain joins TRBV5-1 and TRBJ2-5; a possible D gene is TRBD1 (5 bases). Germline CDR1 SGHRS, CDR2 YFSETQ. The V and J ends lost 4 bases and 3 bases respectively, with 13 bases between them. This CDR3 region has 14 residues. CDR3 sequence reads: CASSPDPGKETQYF. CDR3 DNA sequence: TGCGCCAGCAGCCCTGATCCAGGGAAAGAGACCCAGTACTTC. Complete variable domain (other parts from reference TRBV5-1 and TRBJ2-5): KAGVTQTPRYLIKTRGQQVTLSCSPISGHRSVSWYQQTPGQGLQFLFEYFSETQRNKGNFPGRFSGRQFSNSRSEMNVSTLELGDSALYLCASSPDPGKETQYFGPGTRLLVL.

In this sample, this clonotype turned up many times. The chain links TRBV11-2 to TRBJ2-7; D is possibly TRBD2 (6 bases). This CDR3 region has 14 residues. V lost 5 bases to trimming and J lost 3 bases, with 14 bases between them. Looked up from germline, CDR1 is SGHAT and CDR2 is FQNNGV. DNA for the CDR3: TGTGCCAGCAGCCAAACGGGACTCTACTACGAGCAGTACTTC. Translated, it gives CASSQTGLYYEQYF.

The CDR3 loop is CSVEMPDSSYEQYF. CDR3 nucleotide sequence: TGCAGCGTTGAAATGCCCGACAGTAGCTACGAGCAGTACTTC. The chain carries TRBV29-1 and TRBJ2-7, with TRBD1 as a possible D gene (5 bases). The CDR3 spans 14 residues. CDR1 and CDR2 (germline): SQVTM, ANQGSEA. V lost 2 bases to trimming and J lost 3 bases, with 14 bases between them.

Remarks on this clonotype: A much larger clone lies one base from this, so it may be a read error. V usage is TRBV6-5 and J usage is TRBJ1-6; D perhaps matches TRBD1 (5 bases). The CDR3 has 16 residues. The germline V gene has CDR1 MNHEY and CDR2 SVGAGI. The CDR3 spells CASGYSITGENSPLHF. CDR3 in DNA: TGTGCCAGCGGTTACTCGATCACGGGGGAGAATTCACCCCTCCACTTT.